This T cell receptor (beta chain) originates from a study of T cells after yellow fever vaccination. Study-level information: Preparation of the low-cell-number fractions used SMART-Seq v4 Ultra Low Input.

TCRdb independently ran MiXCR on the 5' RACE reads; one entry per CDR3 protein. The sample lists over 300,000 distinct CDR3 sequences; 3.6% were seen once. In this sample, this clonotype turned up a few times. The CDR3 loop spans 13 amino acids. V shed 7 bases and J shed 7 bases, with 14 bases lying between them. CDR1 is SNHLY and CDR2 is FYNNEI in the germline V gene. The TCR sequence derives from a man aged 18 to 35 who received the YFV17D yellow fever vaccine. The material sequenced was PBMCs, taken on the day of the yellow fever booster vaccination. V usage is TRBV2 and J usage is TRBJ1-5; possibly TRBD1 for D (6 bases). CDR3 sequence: CASTVRGLQPQHF. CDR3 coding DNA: TGTGCCAGCACTGTTCGGGGGCTCCAGCCCCAGCATTTT.